Listed below are T cell receptor beta chains from one sample, sequenced in a study of blood T cells in healthy people across ages. TCRdb reanalysed the 5' RACE reads using MiXCR and keeps one entry per CDR3 protein. The repertoire holds over a million distinct CDR3 sequences, 40% to 50% seen once, with 18% in the top ten. Input material: blood. These receptors were collected from a woman aged 55-69 years in good health. The CDR3 runs from the conserved cysteine through the conserved F or W. D genes are given only for firm matches. Rows give clone size only sometimes, using once, few, many, or a class for an expanded clone.

v_gene,d_gene,j_gene,abundance,CDR3nt,CDR3aa
TRBV13,-,TRBJ2-3,-,TGTGCCAGCAGCTTACGGACAGAGACTAGCACAGATACGCAGTATTTT,CASSLRTETSTDTQYF
TRBV13,TRBD1,TRBJ2-1,-,TGTGCCAGCAGCTCCACAGGGGACGTGAATGGCGAGCAGTTCTTC,CASSSTGDVNGEQFF
TRBV27,TRBD2,TRBJ2-5,-,TGTGTCAGCAGTCGTACTAGCGGGAACCAAGAGACCCAGTACTTC,CVSSRTSGNQETQYF
TRBV5-1,-,TRBJ2-3,few,TGCGCCAGCAGCTTCGTTTCGGATACGCAGTATTTT,CASSFVSDTQYF
TRBV3-1,TRBD2,TRBJ2-3,-,TGTGCCAGCAGCCAGAGGCTAGCGGGAGGTGTTATAGATACGCAGTATTTT,CASSQRLAGGVIDTQYF
TRBV29-1,TRBD2,TRBJ2-5,few,TGCAGCGTTGAGGTGATAGCGGGAGCAGGAGAGACCCAGTACTTC,CSVEVIAGAGETQYF
TRBV6-5,-,TRBJ2-5,few,TGTGCCAGCAGTTACTCGGGGACTCCTAAAGAGACCCAGTACTTC,CASSYSGTPKETQYF
TRBV9,TRBD2,TRBJ2-7,-,TGTGCCAGCAGCGTAGGGACTAGGGATCCCTCCGAGCAGTACTTC,CASSVGTRDPSEQYF
TRBV28,TRBD2,TRBJ2-7,-,TGTGCCAGCAGTCTCTCAGCGGGGAACAACGAGCAGTACTTC,CASSLSAGNNEQYF
TRBV30,-,TRBJ2-5,few,TGTGCCTGGAGTGCGGGTCTTCGGAGAACCCAGTACTTC,CAWSAGLRRTQYF
TRBV2,TRBD1,TRBJ1-5,-,TGTGCCAGCAACAGGGACAGGCGGAGCAATCAGCCCCAGCATTTT,CASNRDRRSNQPQHF
TRBV27,-,TRBJ2-1,-,TGTGCCAGCACACAATCGAGGGCCCAGAGCTCCTACAATGAGCAGTTCTTC,CASTQSRAQSSYNEQFF
TRBV28,-,TRBJ2-1,-,TGTGCCAGCAGACGGGAGTCCTCAATTTACAATGAGCAGTTCTTC,CASRRESSIYNEQFF
TRBV4-1,-,TRBJ2-7,-,TGCGCCAGCAGCCAAGAGACGGGACGGCAGTACTTC,CASSQETGRQYF
TRBV10-3,-,TRBJ2-5,-,TGTGCCATCCCTAGCCTCCAAGAGACCCAGTACTTC,CAIPSLQETQYF
TRBV27,TRBD1,TRBJ1-2,-,TGTGCCAGCAGACCAGACAGGGGGGTTTATGGCTACACCTTC,CASRPDRGVYGYTF
TRBV9,-,TRBJ2-2,-,TGTGCCAGCCACCCGGACAGAGAAGTGTCCACCGGGGAGCTGTTTTTT,CASHPDREVSTGELFF
TRBV27,TRBD1,TRBJ1-2,-,TGTGCCAGCAGTTTAATAGGGGGCCTGTTTGGCTACACCTTC,CASSLIGGLFGYTF
TRBV20-1,TRBD2,TRBJ2-1,-,TGCAGTGCTAGAGACCTTCGCGGGAGGATAGTCTACAATGAGCAGTTCTTC,CSARDLRGRIVYNEQFF
TRBV7-9,-,TRBJ1-4,-,TGTGCCAGCAGCTTACAGGGGCGTCAGGAAAAACTGTTTTTT,CASSLQGRQEKLFF
TRBV5-6,-,TRBJ2-3,-,TGTGCCAGCAGAAGCCCTAGGCCCACAGATACGCAGTATTTT,CASRSPRPTDTQYF